This entry concerns a single T cell receptor beta chain. This entry is derived from a study of blood T cell repertoires in COVID-19. Study information: Some COVID-19 samples were acute and others convalescent; all came from the United States, Italy and Spain. T cells, B-cell-depleted T cells, or PBMCs provided the cDNA or gDNA that served as material.

Membership in each cohort depended on participant-reported clinical history. In the study's own analysis: Using reference gene primer amplification, nucleated cell counts were estimated. The repertoire was sequenced with immunoSEQ multiplex PCR; TCRdb's copy has only in-frame clones and lacks some. V, J and clone size derive from that table, while D and trimming were established from the DNA sequence. The repertoire consists of more than 150,000 clones, with roughly 87% occurring once and the leading ten covering 2% to 2.5%. V dropped 5 bases and J dropped 0 bases, with 13 bases sitting between them. CDR3 length: 15 amino acids. CDR1 and CDR2 (germline): SEHNR, FQNEAQ (reference sequence).

This sequence was found in a woman in her 30s who had recovered from COVID-19. The source material was PBMCs or T cells enriched from blood (not recorded which). The J gene is TRBJ1-2, the V gene TRBV7-9, with a tentative D call TRBD1 (5 bases). CDR3 sequence reads: CASSHAGRANYGYTF. Here the CDR3 DNA reads TGTGCCAGCAGCCATGCGGGGCGAGCTAACTATGGCTACACCTTC.